The clone carrying this TCR beta chain was seen more than once but under ten times. V lost 5 bases and J lost 3, with 13 bases in between. Germline CDR1 is SEHNR and CDR2 is FQNEAQ (reference sequence). The CDR3 totals 14 residues. The sample belongs to a study of T cells after yellow fever vaccination. TCRdb recomputed calls from the 5' RACE reads with MiXCR, one row per CDR3 protein. The profile shows 300,000 to 400,000 distinct CDR3 sequences, roughly an eighth of them singletons. This specimen consisted of CD4+ T cells sorted from PBMCs, obtained 15 days after the yellow fever booster vaccination. The V call is TRBV7-9, the J call TRBJ1-2, with D possibly matching TRBD1 (5 bases). The TCR comes from a man aged 18 to 29 who received the YFV17D yellow fever vaccine. CDR3 in amino acids: CASSPRGDHYGYTF. The DNA of the CDR3 is TGTGCCAGCAGCCCCCGGGGGGACCACTATGGCTACACCTTC.